Below, 10 T cell receptor beta chains from the same sample are listed, as sequenced in a study of a mutant IDH1 vaccine in newly diagnosed glioma. Their cognate antigens are unknown. Time point meaning: week 5, during vaccination. Vaccination used 300 ug of mutant IDH1 20-mer peptide per dose, with topical imiquimod. Produced via immunoSEQ multiplex PCR; TCRdb's table is partial and in-frame only. This table holds about 75,000 clones, 75% to 95% found once. The sample was PBMCs, taken from a glioma patient whose treatment included an IDH1 peptide vaccine. Source of these receptors: a woman in her forties or fifties with glioma.

This chain links TRBV7-3 with TRBJ2-3, with 10 bases identical to TRBD2. Trimming at V came to 4 bases and at J to 4 bases, leaving 11 bases not matched to a gene. Germline V lookup: CDR1 SGHTA, CDR2 FQGTGA. This CDR3 has 17 residues. This CDR3 reads CASSSNLGLATPDTQYF. The CDR3 nucleotides read TGTGCCAGCAGCTCGAACTTGGGACTAGCGACTCCAGATACGCAGTATTTT.

J is TRBJ2-7 and V is TRBV7-9, with a tentative D call TRBD2 (6 bases). Germline lookup yields CDR1 SEHNR and CDR2 FQNEAQ (reference sequence). V was trimmed by 5 bases and J by 2 bases, leaving 13 bases between them. The CDR3 extends over 14 amino acids. The CDR3 sequence: CASSTLGLTYEQYF. The CDR3 DNA follows: TGTGCCAGCAGCACCTTGGGACTGACCTACGAGCAGTACTTC.

CDR3: CATLTSGNTGELFF. The CDR3 DNA follows: TGTGCCACCCTGACTAGCGGGAACACCGGGGAGCTGTTTTTT. V is TRBV28 and J is TRBJ2-2, with TRBD2 matching 9 bases. The V gene's germline CDR1 is MDHEN and CDR2 SYDVKM. V dropped 10 bases and J dropped 1; count of bases not matched to a gene: 4. CDR3 length: 14 residues.

The chain links TRBV30 to TRBJ2-5; D is unclear. The V gene lost 6 bases and the J gene lost 0 bases, with 11 bases spanning the gap. This CDR3 spans 13 amino acids. CDR1 and CDR2 from the germline V gene are GTSNPN and SVGIG (reference sequence). CDR3 in amino acids: CACRDPYQETQYF. CDR3 nucleotide sequence: TGTGCCTGCCGAGACCCGTACCAAGAGACCCAGTACTTC.

The chain recombines TRBV5-1 with TRBJ2-5; TRBD1 matches at 10 bases. Per germline, CDR1 SGHRS and CDR2 YFSETQ. Trimming removed 2 bases from V and 5 bases from J; junction bases left unmatched: 6. There are 15 residues in the CDR3. The CDR3 region is CASSLGQGGVETQYF. The CDR3, as DNA: TGCGCCAGCAGCTTAGGACAGGGGGGCGTCGAGACCCAGTACTTC.

As regards this clone: The sample has other DNA sequences that encode this CDR3 too. The chain recombines TRBV4-2 with TRBJ1-3; D might be TRBD1 (5 bases). V was shortened by 1 base and J by 7 bases, with 14 bases between the two germline ends. Germline CDR1 LGHNA, CDR2 YNFKEQ. This CDR3 comprises 15 residues. DNA for the CDR3: TGTGCCAGCAGCCAAGTATCCAGGGTAGGGAACACCATATATTTT. This sequence encodes CASSQVSRVGNTIYF.

This sequence joins TRBV6-1 and TRBJ2-7; D unresolved. Germline CDR1 is MNHNS and CDR2 is SASEGT. This CDR3 is built from 14 residues. V was shortened by 7 bases and J by 0 bases, with 13 bases between the two germline ends. The CDR3 DNA reads as TGTGCCAGCATCCCTGGCCCTTTCTCCTACGAGCAGTACTTC. Amino acid sequence: CASIPGPFSYEQYF.

The chain has TRBV30 and TRBJ2-5, with a tentative D call TRBD2 (5 bases). V was trimmed by 0 bases and J by 5 bases, leaving 13 bases between them. The CDR3 covers 14 residues. Looked up from germline, CDR1 is GTSNPN and CDR2 is SVGIG (reference sequence). CDR3 in DNA: TGTGCCTGGAGTGTACGGGGATTATGGGAGACCCAGTACTTC. This gives the protein CAWSVRGLWETQYF. Variable domain in full (rest from reference TRBV30 and TRBJ2-5): SQTIHQWPATLVQPVGSPLSLECTVEGTSNPNLYWYRQAAGRGLQLLFYSVGIGQISSEVPQNLSASRPQDRQFILSSKKLLLSDSGFYLCAWSVRGLWETQYFGPGTRLLVL.

The chain uses TRBV29-1 and TRBJ2-3; TRBD2 aligns across 7 bases. Per the germline V gene, CDR1 is SQVTM and CDR2 is ANQGSEA. J gave up 1 base and V 3 bases, and 4 bases lay outside the gene matches. The CDR3 contains 14 residues. This CDR3 is CSVERETGTDTQYF. The CDR3, as DNA: TGCAGCGTTGAGCGGGAGACGGGCACAGATACGCAGTATTTT.

The chain combines TRBV15 with TRBJ1-2; 8 bases map to TRBD1. Germline trimming cut 6 bases from V and 8 bases from J; bases unmatched to any gene: 8. Germline V gene data show CDR1 as LNHNV and CDR2 as YYDKDF (reference sequence). The CDR3 loop spans 13 amino acids. The CDR3 DNA reads TGTGCCACCAGTTTGACAGGGGAACAGGGCTACACCTTC. It translates to CATSLTGEQGYTF.